This record looks at one T cell receptor beta chain sequence and its context. Its antigen is unknown. The source of the sample is a study of shared clonotypes between healthy human individuals. Recent vaccinations or acute infections were absent in the healthy HIV-negative adult donors. The input for sorted-subset replicate PCRs was approximately 190 ng DNA, tens of thousands of T cell genomes. Method: immunoSEQ multiplex PCR; TCRdb's copy keeps in-frame clones and lacks some. The sample contains around 980,000 clones, roughly 74% of which appear only once. Points from the study as a whole: Non-shared clonotypes displayed generation probabilities falling below those of clonotypes present in all four donors. How much donors shared clonotypes was expected to be affected by sequencing depth.

V gave up 8 bases and J gave up 3 bases; unmatched junction bases: 11. Germline V gives CDR1 MNHEY, CDR2 SVGAGI. The CDR3 runs 15 residues. The chain carries TRBV6-5 and TRBJ2-3; 7 nucleotides line up with TRBD2. Specimen: memory CD4+ T cells from PBMCs. Specified subset: CD45RA-negative fraction. This TCR derives from a man between 18 and 35 years old in good health. Some clones in this sample may be carry-over from other donors' samples. This CDR3 reads CASGFSGGTTDTQYF. The CDR3 nucleotides read TGTGCCAGCGGATTCTCGGGAGGTACAACAGATACGCAGTATTTT.